This T cell receptor (beta chain) was retrieved from a study of blood T cell repertoires in COVID-19. The germline CDR1 and CDR2 sequences are SGHTA and FQGTGA. The CDR3 is made up of 16 amino acids. With 5 bases clipped from V and 5 bases from J, the junction kept 12 bases outside the gene matches. This clone was observed a single time. Method: immunoSEQ multiplex PCR; TCRdb's copy keeps in-frame clones and lacks some. This table has some 300,000 clones, 85% appearing once. The specimen sequenced was peripheral blood. This chain links TRBV7-3 with TRBJ2-5; TRBD2 matches 9 bases. The sequence was collected from a woman in her 50s with active or convalescent COVID-19. The CDR3 DNA reads TGTGCCAGCAGCCGTGGGAGTAGCGGGAGTCGGGAGACCCAGTACTTC. The encoded protein is CASSRGSSGSRETQYF. The whole variable domain, filled in from reference TRBV7-3 and TRBJ2-5, reads GAGVSQTPSNKVTEKGKYVELRCDPISGHTALYWYRQSLGQGPEFLIYFQGTGAADDSGLPNDRFFAVRPEGSVSTLKIQRTERGDSAVYLCASSRGSSGSRETQYFGPGTRLLVL.